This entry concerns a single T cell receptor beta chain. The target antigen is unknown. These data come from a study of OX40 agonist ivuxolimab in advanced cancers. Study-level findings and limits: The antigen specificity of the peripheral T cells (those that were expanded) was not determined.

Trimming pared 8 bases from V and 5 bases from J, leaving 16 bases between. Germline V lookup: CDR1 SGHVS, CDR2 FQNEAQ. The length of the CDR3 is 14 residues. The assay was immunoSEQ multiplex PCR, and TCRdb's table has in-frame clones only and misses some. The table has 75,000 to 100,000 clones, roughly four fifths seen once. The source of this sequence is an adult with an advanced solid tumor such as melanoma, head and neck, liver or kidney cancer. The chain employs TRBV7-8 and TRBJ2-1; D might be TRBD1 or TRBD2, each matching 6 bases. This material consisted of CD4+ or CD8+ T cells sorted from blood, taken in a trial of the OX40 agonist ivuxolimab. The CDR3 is CASSLGGPDNEQFF. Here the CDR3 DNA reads TGTGCCAGCTCCTTAGGGGGGCCGGACAATGAGCAGTTCTTC.